This T cell receptor beta chain was sequenced during a study of T cells in Graves' hyperthyroidism and ophthalmopathy (dated by TCRdb to about 2019). About the investigation overall: Peripheral blood was sampled at the time of initial diagnosis, prior to any treatment. Prospective prediction of ophthalmopathy was tested in an independent validation cohort consisting of about 20 hyperthyroidism patients and more than 15 patients who later progressed to ophthalmopathy. A discovery cohort of around 98 patients, fewer than 50 with Graves' ophthalmopathy and 55 to 60 with stable Graves' hyperthyroidism, was used to find distinguishing TCR V-J signatures. In addition, the study compared T-cell repertoires in thyroid tissue and in blood from several Graves' hyperthyroidism patients. After sampling, hyperthyroidism patients received methimazole starting at 30 mg daily, and ophthalmopathy patients received high-dose intravenous methylprednisolone. The 95 to 100 discovery patients were randomly split 7:3 into training and test sets. The paper describes TCR Vbeta CDR3 sequencing of fewer than 150 peripheral blood samples, made up of 43 ophthalmopathy patients, 70 to 75 hyperthyroidism patients and roughly 17 progressor patients.

TCR beta CDR3 regions were amplified from RNA transcripts. The TCR CDR3 was subjected to a first round of RT-PCR using the HTBI primer set and the Qiagen OneStep RT-PCR kit. A second multiplex PCR round built the libraries, followed by size selection and purification. The libraries were sequenced on an Illumina HiSeq2000 using paired-end 100 bp reads. As for the authors' bioinformatics: SOAPnuke was used to process the raw data, throwing out any read that contained adapters or uncalled bases, had a mean Phred below 15, or lacked an exact constant-primer or identifier match. COPE v1.2.5 was used to merge high-quality paired reads, and clonotypes were defined as unique nucleotide sequences. MiTCR v1.1 was used to align the clonotypes against IMGT TRBV, TRBD and TRBJ reference segments. The analysis was restricted to V-J combinations with a frequency above 0.0001, which together covered around 99% of the repertoires. A TCS score was defined as the ratio between F50 (clonal expansion) and ExV (chaos), using BLOSUM62-based TCRdist between CDR3 peptides within each V-J. Welch's t-statistics and random forest reduced approximately 520 V-J features to 13, which were used in a naive Bayes classifier (R e1071). TCRdb cleaned the public reads at Q25 with fastp, built clones with MiXCR and kept in-frame beta chains. Each CDR3 protein gets just one entry, which takes the most common genes and DNA from the rows behind it. The V and J calls, along with clone size, are taken from TCRdb and not from the paper's own processing. Present in this sample are roughly 700,000 distinct CDR3 sequences, roughly 17% of which were seen just once. The ten biggest clones cover around a sixth of the sample.

Study-wide conclusions, independent of this receptor: A 13 V-J signature model separated ophthalmopathy from stable hyperthyroidism, with around 88% sensitivity and 81.08% specificity in cross-validation and 80%/75% in testing. No statistical method was used to fix the sample size in advance, and group allocation was not hidden from the investigators. Most expanded thyroid clonotypes (frequency above 0.001) were also detected in blood, a finding suggesting that blood repertoires may reflect thyroid immune responses. During validation, the model predicted progression to ophthalmopathy a median of roughly six months ahead of onset, with more than 60% sensitivity and 72.22% specificity.

Reading the germline V gene gives CDR1 SGHTA and CDR2 FQGNSA. The CDR3 covers 14 residues, taking in both the cysteine and the phenylalanine. The CDR3 DNA has 42 bases and is translated from base 1. V was cut back by 3 bases and J by 6 bases, leaving a gap of 14 bases between them. Stable Graves' hyperthyroidism was defined as the absence of progression to ophthalmopathy over 18 months of follow-up. The hyperthyroidism patients were between 18 and 65 years old and newly diagnosed, with a disease duration of less than 2 months. Patients with uncontrolled infections, other autoimmune diseases, pregnancy or lactation were excluded. Diagnoses were established on the basis of clinical symptoms, serum thyroxine and TRAb, thyroid ultrasound, and orbital computed tomography. PBMCs were separated from roughly 9.6 ml of fresh peripheral blood using Ficoll-Paque density gradient centrifugation. Total RNA was extracted with Trizol reagent, and quality was checked on an Agilent 2100 Bioanalyzer.

With respect to this clonotype: The clone's antigen remains unknown. No much larger clone is present one base from it, and per-base qualities are unavailable.

The source is a man aged 45 to 65 with Graves' hyperthyroidism. The sequenced sample was blood. Rearrangement joined TRBV7-2 to TRBJ1-1, with TRBD1 tentatively as D gene (6 bases match). In nucleotides, the sequence is TGTGCCAGCAGCTTGGGACATCGCCGGCCTGAAGCTTTCTTT. This yields the protein CASSLGHRRPEAFF.